The rows below give T cell receptor beta chains drawn from one sample of a study of graft-versus-host responses after intestinal transplantation. Their target antigens are unknown. TCRdb's table, derived via immunoSEQ multiplex PCR, lists solely in-frame clones and lacks some. This table has approximately 81,000 clones, around 86% appearing once. The specimen was unstimulated CD8+ T cells sorted from spleen or lymph node cells, collected before transplant. Receptors were obtained from a human donor who was the organ donor for an intestinal transplant. Each CDR3 is given with its conserved first and last residue. D genes are given only for firm matches. Some rows have no size entry. The others give once, few or many, or a class for an expanded clone.

abundance: once; d_gene: TRBD1; j_gene: TRBJ1-1; v_gene: TRBV27; CDR3aa: CASSPTGGGTEAFF; CDR3nt: TGTGCCAGCAGTCCGACAGGGGGTGGCACTGAAGCTTTCTTT
abundance: .; d_gene: TRBD1; j_gene: TRBJ2-1; v_gene: TRBV5-1; CDR3aa: CASSFRDRYDSRNEQFF; CDR3nt: TGCGCCAGCAGCTTCCGGGACAGATATGATTCCCGCAATGAGCAGTTCTTC
abundance: .; d_gene: .; j_gene: TRBJ1-2; v_gene: TRBV9; CDR3aa: CASSAVTLPYGYTF; CDR3nt: TGTGCCAGCAGCGCGGTTACGCTCCCCTATGGCTACACCTTC
abundance: once; d_gene: .; j_gene: TRBJ2-7; v_gene: TRBV19; CDR3aa: CASSIVGASYEQYF; CDR3nt: TGTGCCAGTAGTATAGTGGGAGCGTCCTACGAGCAGTACTTC
abundance: .; d_gene: TRBD1; j_gene: TRBJ1-1; v_gene: TRBV4-2; CDR3aa: CASSQDVGQGGTEAFF; CDR3nt: TGTGCCAGCAGCCAAGATGTGGGACAGGGTGGGACTGAAGCTTTCTTT
abundance: .; d_gene: TRBD2; j_gene: TRBJ2-3; v_gene: TRBV9; CDR3aa: CASSPVKTSVGTDTQYF; CDR3nt: TGTGCCAGCAGCCCCGTCAAGACTAGCGTAGGCACAGATACGCAGTATTTT
abundance: .; d_gene: .; j_gene: TRBJ2-5; v_gene: TRBV2; CDR3aa: CASSGFRRGTTTQETQYF; CDR3nt: TGTGCCAGCAGTGGATTTAGGCGGGGGACAACTACCCAAGAGACCCAGTACTTC
abundance: .; d_gene: TRBD2; j_gene: TRBJ2-1; v_gene: TRBV28; CDR3aa: CASSITAGTSGPNNEQFF; CDR3nt: TGTGCCAGCAGTATAACCGCCGGGACTAGCGGGCCTAACAATGAGCAGTTCTTC
abundance: .; d_gene: .; j_gene: TRBJ2-7; v_gene: TRBV5-1; CDR3aa: CASSLRLSYEQYF; CDR3nt: TGCGCCAGCAGCTTACGGCTCTCCTACGAGCAGTACTTC
abundance: few; d_gene: .; j_gene: TRBJ1-6; v_gene: TRBV19; CDR3aa: CASSIKGIYSPLHF; CDR3nt: TGTGCCAGTAGTATAAAGGGGATTTATTCACCCCTCCACTTT
abundance: .; d_gene: TRBD2; j_gene: TRBJ2-3; v_gene: TRBV2; CDR3aa: CASAGTSGGRGTDTQYF; CDR3nt: TGTGCCAGCGCCGGGACTAGCGGGGGGCGGGGCACAGATACGCAGTATTTT
abundance: few; d_gene: .; j_gene: TRBJ2-3; v_gene: TRBV12-1; CDR3aa: CASSPRGTEISQQVTDTQYF; CDR3nt: TGTGCCAGCAGCCCGCGTGGGACTGAGATTTCCCAACAGGTCACAGATACGCAGTATTTT
abundance: .; d_gene: TRBD1; j_gene: TRBJ2-1; v_gene: TRBV7-3; CDR3aa: CASSLGQNSYNEQFF; CDR3nt: TGTGCCAGCAGCTTGGGACAGAACTCCTACAATGAGCAGTTCTTC
abundance: few; d_gene: .; j_gene: TRBJ2-7; v_gene: TRBV6-5; CDR3aa: CASRDGGYEQYF; CDR3nt: TGTGCCAGCAGGGACGGAGGTTACGAGCAGTACTTC
abundance: many; d_gene: .; j_gene: TRBJ1-1; v_gene: TRBV19; CDR3aa: CASSIGNRYWNTEAFF; CDR3nt: TGTGCCAGTAGCATCGGGAACAGGTATTGGAACACTGAAGCTTTCTTT
abundance: .; d_gene: .; j_gene: TRBJ1-5; v_gene: TRBV7-9; CDR3aa: CASSSTGGGQINQPQHF; CDR3nt: TGTGCCAGCAGCTCAACCGGCGGGGGCCAAATTAATCAGCCCCAGCATTTT
abundance: .; d_gene: TRBD2; j_gene: TRBJ2-5; v_gene: TRBV10-3; CDR3aa: CAISGEGLAGSSQETQYF; CDR3nt: TGTGCCATCAGTGGTGAGGGACTAGCGGGGAGTTCCCAAGAGACCCAGTACTTC
abundance: .; d_gene: .; j_gene: TRBJ1-5; v_gene: TRBV28; CDR3aa: CASSDGNQPQHF; CDR3nt: TGTGCCAGCAGTGACGGCAATCAGCCCCAGCATTTT
abundance: .; d_gene: .; j_gene: TRBJ2-2; v_gene: TRBV4-2; CDR3aa: CASSQDLLDKLPNTGELFF; CDR3nt: TGTGCCAGCAGCCAAGATTTGTTGGACAAACTACCGAACACCGGGGAGCTGTTTTTT
abundance: .; d_gene: .; j_gene: TRBJ1-3; v_gene: TRBV7-2; CDR3aa: CASSVSPSGNTIYF; CDR3nt: TGTGCCAGCAGCGTTTCCCCGTCTGGAAACACCATATATTTT
abundance: once; d_gene: .; j_gene: TRBJ2-2; v_gene: TRBV29-1; CDR3aa: CSVENQNTGELFF; CDR3nt: TGCAGCGTTGAAAACCAGAACACCGGGGAGCTGTTTTTT
abundance: .; d_gene: .; j_gene: TRBJ1-1; v_gene: TRBV4-1; CDR3aa: CASSHTVGSMNTEAFF; CDR3nt: TGCGCCAGCAGCCACACCGTCGGGTCCATGAACACTGAAGCTTTCTTT
abundance: .; d_gene: .; j_gene: TRBJ1-1; v_gene: TRBV7-9; CDR3aa: CASSAIRDTEAFF; CDR3nt: TGTGCCAGCAGTGCTATCAGGGATACTGAAGCTTTCTTT
abundance: .; d_gene: .; j_gene: TRBJ1-1; v_gene: TRBV6-5; CDR3aa: CASSLDRNTEAFF; CDR3nt: TGTGCCAGCAGCCTCGACAGGAACACTGAAGCTTTCTTT
abundance: .; d_gene: .; j_gene: TRBJ2-1; v_gene: TRBV14; CDR3aa: CASSQEGKSSYNEQFF; CDR3nt: TGTGCCAGCAGCCAAGAGGGAAAGAGCTCCTACAATGAGCAGTTCTTC
abundance: .; d_gene: TRBD2; j_gene: TRBJ2-1; v_gene: TRBV27; CDR3aa: CASRLAGPYNEQFF; CDR3nt: TGTGCCAGCAGACTAGCGGGGCCATACAATGAGCAGTTCTTC
abundance: .; d_gene: .; j_gene: TRBJ1-6; v_gene: TRBV28; CDR3aa: CASSLQGPPGSPLHF; CDR3nt: TGTGCCAGCAGTTTACAGGGTCCCCCGGGTTCACCCCTCCACTTT
abundance: many; d_gene: .; j_gene: TRBJ1-1; v_gene: TRBV6-1; CDR3aa: CASSEAGHTEAFF; CDR3nt: TGTGCCAGCAGTGAAGCGGGGCACACTGAAGCTTTCTTT
abundance: .; d_gene: TRBD1; j_gene: TRBJ1-5; v_gene: TRBV6-5; CDR3aa: CASTGTGDFFPQHF; CDR3nt: TGTGCCAGTACCGGGACAGGGGATTTTTTTCCCCAGCATTTT
abundance: .; d_gene: .; j_gene: TRBJ2-3; v_gene: TRBV28; CDR3aa: CASTSLVGGADTQYF; CDR3nt: TGTGCCAGCACCTCTTTAGTAGGCGGGGCAGATACGCAGTATTTT
abundance: few; d_gene: TRBD1; j_gene: TRBJ1-2; v_gene: TRBV10-3; CDR3aa: CARRQGLNYGYTF; CDR3nt: TGTGCCAGAAGACAGGGGCTGAACTATGGCTACACCTTC
abundance: .; d_gene: .; j_gene: TRBJ2-4; v_gene: TRBV10-3; CDR3aa: CASRSLAKNIQYF; CDR3nt: TGTGCCAGCAGGTCTTTAGCCAAAAACATTCAGTACTTC
abundance: few; d_gene: .; j_gene: TRBJ1-5; v_gene: TRBV7-9; CDR3aa: CASSLWNQPQHF; CDR3nt: TGTGCCAGCAGCCTTTGGAATCAGCCCCAGCATTTT
abundance: .; d_gene: .; j_gene: TRBJ1-1; v_gene: TRBV19; CDR3aa: CASTRGHLNTEAFF; CDR3nt: TGTGCCAGTACTAGGGGACACCTGAACACTGAAGCTTTCTTT
abundance: .; d_gene: TRBD2; j_gene: TRBJ2-5; v_gene: TRBV11-3; CDR3aa: CASSKRGQETQYF; CDR3nt: TGTGCCAGCAGTAAGCGGGGACAAGAGACCCAGTACTTC
abundance: .; d_gene: TRBD1; j_gene: TRBJ1-1; v_gene: TRBV28; CDR3aa: CASSLTTGSHYTEAFF; CDR3nt: TGTGCCAGCAGTTTAACGACAGGGTCTCATTACACTGAAGCTTTCTTT
abundance: few; d_gene: TRBD1; j_gene: TRBJ2-1; v_gene: TRBV30; CDR3aa: CAWKDRLYNEQFF; CDR3nt: TGTGCCTGGAAGGACAGGCTCTACAATGAGCAGTTCTTC
abundance: once; d_gene: TRBD2; j_gene: TRBJ2-3; v_gene: TRBV5-5; CDR3aa: CASSPGLAGTTSTDTQYF; CDR3nt: TGTGCCAGCAGCCCGGGACTAGCGGGGACAACTAGCACAGATACGCAGTATTTT
abundance: .; d_gene: .; j_gene: TRBJ1-6; v_gene: TRBV27; CDR3aa: CASGTGGSPLHF; CDR3nt: TGTGCCAGCGGCACGGGGGGTTCACCCCTCCACTTT
abundance: .; d_gene: TRBD1; j_gene: TRBJ1-1; v_gene: TRBV28; CDR3aa: CAGSNLPGQMNTEAFF; CDR3nt: TGTGCCGGCAGTAACCTACCGGGACAGATGAACACTGAAGCTTTCTTT
abundance: few; d_gene: .; j_gene: TRBJ2-7; v_gene: TRBV19; CDR3aa: CASSVTEGYEQYF; CDR3nt: TGTGCCAGTAGTGTGACAGAGGGTTACGAGCAGTACTTC
abundance: .; d_gene: .; j_gene: TRBJ1-1; v_gene: TRBV2; CDR3aa: CARQVNGGVGTEAFF; CDR3nt: TGTGCCAGACAAGTAAATGGGGGTGTTGGCACTGAAGCTTTCTTT
abundance: few; d_gene: .; j_gene: TRBJ2-5; v_gene: TRBV5-1; CDR3aa: CASSLIGVLETQYF; CDR3nt: TGCGCCAGCAGCTTGATCGGGGTTCTAGAGACCCAGTACTTC
abundance: .; d_gene: TRBD1; j_gene: TRBJ2-2; v_gene: TRBV28; CDR3aa: CASSFERTGVPIGELFF; CDR3nt: TGTGCCAGCAGTTTTGAGAGGACAGGGGTCCCTATCGGGGAGCTGTTTTTT
abundance: few; d_gene: .; j_gene: TRBJ1-4; v_gene: TRBV19; CDR3aa: CASKGVRLYEKLFF; CDR3nt: TGTGCCAGTAAGGGGGTGAGGCTGTATGAAAAACTGTTTTTT